This TCR beta chain derives from a study of beta chain features in type 1 diabetes. Study observations and caveats: Shorter templates may be favored by PCR, equally so in patients and controls. For Type 1 diabetes patients, all four CD4+ subsets carried TCRB CDR3s that were moderately but significantly shorter. A closer apparent resemblance between naive, central memory and Treg TCRB repertoires was seen in patients than in healthy donors.

The sequenced template was cDNA made from the entire isolated RNA. Profiling relied on immunoSEQ multiplex PCR, and the TCRdb table lists in-frame clones only, not all of them. This sample yields 630,000 or so clones, of which about 14% are seen a single time; approximately 0.043% belongs to the top ten. CDR1 and CDR2 (germline): SGHRS, YFSETQ. The CDR3 loop spans 19 amino acids. The ends were cut back, 2 bases at V and 0 bases at J, with 18 bases in the middle. Sorting with CD45RO/CCR7/CD25/CD127/CD95/CD27 yielded naive, central memory, regulatory and stem-like memory CD4+ cells. Details on this clone: Antigen: not known.

The specimen was naive CD4+ T cells from blood. This clonotype originated in a man between 18 and 29 years old with type 1 diabetes. The chain combines TRBV5-1 with TRBJ2-6; D could derive from TRBD1 or TRBD2 (5 bases each). The CDR3, as DNA: TGCGCCAGCAGCTTCGGGAACCCAGGGACCCCCTCTGGGGCCAACGTCCTGACTTTC. It is translated as CASSFGNPGTPSGANVLTF.